This entry lists 27 T cell receptor beta chains sequenced from one sample in a study of T cells in Graves' hyperthyroidism and ophthalmopathy. Amplification targeted TCR beta CDR3 regions from RNA transcripts. In the first-round RT-PCR of the TCR CDR3, the HTBI primer set was used. MiXCR was run by TCRdb on the multiplex PCR reads, yielding one entry per CDR3 protein. The sample gives hundreds of thousands of distinct CDR3 sequences, around 15% of which show up once; about 20% is in the top ten. The sample was blood. The source of these receptors is a woman aged 18-30 years with Graves' hyperthyroidism.

The table lists this clonotype with many counts. V gene TRBV7-9 combines with J gene TRBJ2-7; D remains ambiguous. Germline-derived CDR1 and CDR2 are SEHNR and FQNEAQ (reference sequence). The CDR3 spans 14 residues. Trimming stripped 1 base from V and 2 bases from J, with 9 bases between. The CDR3, as DNA: TGTGCCAGCAGCTTAGGCGGCGGCGCCTACGAGCAGTACTTC. It codes for CASSLGGGAYEQYF. Drawing the rest from reference TRBV7-9 and TRBJ2-7, the complete variable domain is DTGVSQNPRHKITKRGQNVTFRCDPISEHNRLYWYRQTLGQGPEFLTYFQNEAQLEKSRLLSDRFSAERPKGSFSTLEIQRTEQGDSAMYLCASSLGGGAYEQYFGPGTRLTVT.

The rearrangement uses TRBV24-1 and TRBJ2-1; D may match TRBD1 or TRBD2 (5 bases each). V lost 4 bases and J 4 bases, leaving 13 bases between the germline ends. Germline CDR1 reads KGHDR; CDR2 reads SFDVKD. The CDR3 is made up of 15 amino acids. The CDR3 DNA sequence: TGTGCCACCAGTGACTCTTTTGGGGGTTACAATGAGCAGTTCTTC. Residues: CATSDSFGGYNEQFF.

At least ten counts were recorded for this clonotype. The chain links TRBV20-1 to TRBJ2-5; D perhaps matches TRBD1 (5 bases). Germline-derived CDR1 and CDR2 are DFQATT and SNEGSKA (reference sequence). The CDR3 is 12 amino acids. Deletions cut 5 bases from V and 1 base from J, with 8 bases between. The CDR3 region is CSAAQGQETQYF. In nucleotides, the CDR3 is TGCAGTGCTGCTCAGGGCCAAGAGACCCAGTACTTC.

This clonotype has just a few counts. The CDR3 spells CASSGDRAWGTEAFF. In nucleotides, the CDR3 is TGCGCCAGCAGTGGGGACAGGGCCTGGGGGACTGAAGCTTTCTTT. V is TRBV10-1 and J is TRBJ1-1; 9 bases line up with TRBD1. V shed 4 bases, J shed 5 bases, and the junction held 8 bases outside the gene matches. This CDR3 region has 15 residues. Germline V gives CDR1 WNHNN, CDR2 SYGVQD (reference sequence).

This clonotype was recorded many times. The J gene is TRBJ2-1, the V gene TRBV20-1; D is unclear. V was trimmed by 5 bases and J by 4 bases, leaving 15 bases between them. Germline-derived CDR1 and CDR2 are DFQATT and SNEGSKA (reference sequence). The CDR3 is made up of 14 amino acids. The CDR3 spells CSAPLGLIYNEQFF. The CDR3 DNA sequence: TGCAGTGCTCCCCTGGGGTTGATATACAATGAGCAGTTCTTC.

This clonotype was counted at least ten times. V usage is TRBV28 and J usage is TRBJ1-5; D remains unclear. V was trimmed by 7 bases and J by 4 bases, leaving 17 bases between them. The germline V gene encodes CDR1 MDHEN and CDR2 SYDVKM. The CDR3 length is 15 residues. The CDR3 DNA follows: TGTGCCAGCAAACCATGGGGAGAATCAAATCAGCCCCAGCATTTT. This codes for CASKPWGESNQPQHF.

This clonotype was seen at least ten times. The chain links TRBV20-1 to TRBJ2-7, with 11 bases identical to TRBD2. Trimming took 8 bases from V and 7 from J; bases not matched to a gene: 10. Germline V CDR1 and CDR2: DFQATT, SNEGSKA (reference sequence). The CDR3 has 13 residues. CDR3 amino acids: CSSLAGGPREQYF. The CDR3 DNA sequence: TGCAGTTCGTTAGCGGGAGGGCCGCGGGAGCAGTACTTC.

This clonotype was counted only a few times. This chain connects TRBV29-1 to TRBJ1-2; D unresolved. V was cut by 4 bases and J by 4 bases, with 13 bases left in between. CDR1 is SQVTM, CDR2 ANQGSEA, per germline. This CDR3 has 13 amino acids. The CDR3 sequence is CSVVVGLGYGYTF. The CDR3 DNA sequence: TGCAGCGTTGTTGTGGGCCTAGGCTATGGCTACACCTTC.

This clonotype has only a few counts. V gene TRBV2 combines with J gene TRBJ2-5, with D uncertain. The V end lost 0 bases, the J end lost 3 bases, and 8 bases lay between the germline ends. The CDR3 extends over 14 amino acids. Germline V gene lookup returns CDR1 SNHLY and CDR2 FYNNEI. CDR3 bases: TGTGCCAGCAGTGAAGCGCGGTGGGAAGAGACCCAGTACTTC. Translated, it gives CASSEARWEETQYF.

This clonotype was observed many times. V is TRBV20-1 and J is TRBJ1-5; a weak D match, TRBD1 (5 bases). The CDR3 is made up of 13 amino acids. V was pared by 7 bases and J by 0 bases, with 10 bases between. Germline CDR1 DFQATT, CDR2 SNEGSKA (reference sequence). Written as DNA, the CDR3 is TGCAGTGTTGGGGGGAATAGCAATCAGCCCCAGCATTTT. It encodes CSVGGNSNQPQHF.

This clonotype occurred a few times. V gene TRBV30 combines with J gene TRBJ1-2; no clear D. The CDR3 is made up of 11 amino acids. V was pared by 4 bases and J by 0 bases, with 3 bases between. Germline CDR1 and CDR2: GTSNPN and SVGIG (reference sequence). CDR3 in amino acids: CAWTTNYGYTF. CDR3 nucleotides: TGTGCCTGGACAACTAACTATGGCTACACCTTC.

This clonotype appeared many times. The CDR3 nucleotides read TGTGCCAGCATTCGCGGGACAGTGTACACTGAAGCTTTCTTT. This codes for CASIRGTVYTEAFF. The chain couples TRBV28 to TRBJ1-1, with 7 nucleotides matching TRBD1. Germline V lookup: CDR1 MDHEN, CDR2 SYDVKM. This CDR3 contains 14 residues. J lost 3 bases, V lost 7 bases, and 8 bases had no gene match.

This chain uses TRBV7-8 with TRBJ2-1, with TRBD2 as a possible D gene (5 bases). The V gene lost 5 bases and the J gene lost 5 bases, with 13 bases spanning the gap. Germline-derived CDR1 and CDR2 are SGHVS and FQNEAQ. This CDR3 has 14 amino acids. CDR3 bases: TGTGCCAGCAGCCCGAAAAGAGGGAACAATGAGCAGTTCTTC. As protein: CASSPKRGNNEQFF.

The genes are TRBV29-1 and TRBJ2-6; D is undetermined. Trimming took 4 bases from V and 0 from J, leaving 10 bases between them. The germline V gene encodes CDR1 SQVTM and CDR2 ANQGSEA. The CDR3 is 15 amino acids. For the CDR3, the DNA is TGCAGCGTTGTTTCCAGAAGCTCTGGGGCCAACGTCCTGACTTTC. As protein: CSVVSRSSGANVLTF. The whole variable domain, remainder taken from reference TRBV29-1 and TRBJ2-6, is SAVISQKPSRDICQRGTSLTIQCQVDSQVTMMFWYRQQPGQSLTLIATANQGSEATYESGFVIDKFPISRPNLTFSTLTVSNMSPEDSSIYLCSVVSRSSGANVLTFGAGSRLTVL.

This clonotype was counted at least ten times. V gene TRBV5-5 combines with J gene TRBJ2-7; TRBD2 matches at 14 bases. From germline, CDR1 is SGHKS and CDR2 YYEKEE (reference sequence). V dropped 4 bases and J dropped 0; count of bases not matched to a gene: 9. The CDR3 totals 18 residues. The CDR3 loop reads CASSSFRTSGRSSYEQYF. CDR3 coding DNA: TGTGCCAGCAGCAGTTTTCGGACTAGCGGGAGGAGCTCCTACGAGCAGTACTTC.

This clonotype was found a few times. The chain is built from TRBV5-1 and TRBJ2-7; 10 bases match TRBD2. The germline V gene has CDR1 SGHRS and CDR2 YFSETQ. This CDR3 comprises 14 residues. J gave up 6 bases and V 4 bases, and 7 bases lay outside the gene matches. Here the CDR3 reads CASSPGTSAFEQYF. CDR3 DNA: TGCGCCAGCAGCCCGGGGACTAGCGCTTTCGAGCAGTACTTC.

Many counts were recorded for this clonotype. V is TRBV7-9 and J is TRBJ2-5; possible D gene TRBD2, 6 bases. Per the germline V gene, CDR1 is SEHNR and CDR2 is FQNEAQ (reference sequence). There are 13 residues in the CDR3. Trimming removed 7 bases at V and 4 bases at J, with 13 bases between. CDR3 sequence reads: CASTPRRGETQYF. CDR3 bases: TGTGCCAGCACCCCACGGCGGGGAGAGACCCAGTACTTC.

This clonotype came up many times. The rearrangement uses TRBV2 and TRBJ1-1; 8 nucleotides line up with TRBD1. CDR1 and CDR2 from the germline V gene are SNHLY and FYNNEI. The CDR3 totals 14 residues. Trimming took 1 base from V and 3 from J; bases not matched to a gene: 1. The CDR3 DNA follows: TGTGCCAGCAGTGAAGACAGGGGGTACACTGAAGCTTTCTTT. It specifies CASSEDRGYTEAFF.

This clonotype was detected only a few times. The CDR3 spells CASSYRADEAFF. The CDR3 bases are TGTGCCAGCAGTTACAGGGCGGATGAAGCTTTCTTT. The rearrangement uses TRBV12-3 or TRBV12-4 and TRBJ1-1; TRBD1 is a possible D gene (6 bases). V lost 4 bases and J lost 7, with 10 bases in between. CDR3 size: 12 residues.

This clonotype has only a few counts. The genes are TRBV6-2 or TRBV6-3 and TRBJ1-5; 9 bases agree with TRBD1. V trimming: 6 bases; J trimming: 11 bases; junction bases outside the gene matches: 14. The CDR3 covers 15 residues. Germline V lookup: CDR1 MNHEY, CDR2 SVGEGT. CDR3 in amino acids: CASSKQGARLGAQHF. CDR3 nucleotide sequence: TGTGCCAGCAGCAAACAGGGGGCGAGACTAGGGGCCCAGCATTTT.

This clonotype was seen ten or more times. This rearrangement joins TRBV5-1 to TRBJ2-1; tentatively, D is TRBD1 (6 bases). The germline V gene encodes CDR1 SGHRS and CDR2 YFSETQ. V dropped 4 bases and J dropped 8 bases, with 19 bases sitting between them. This CDR3 comprises 15 residues. In DNA, the CDR3 is TGCGCCAGCAGCCTGCTTGCGACAGGAAGAGATGAGCAGTTCTTC. It encodes CASSLLATGRDEQFF.

This clonotype was counted only a few times. The rearrangement joins TRBV24-1 to TRBJ2-2, with 11 bases lining up with TRBD2. Germline V gene lookup returns CDR1 KGHDR and CDR2 SFDVKD. J lost 5 bases, V lost 6 bases, and 1 base had no gene match. The CDR3 has 14 residues. CDR3 amino acids: CATSTSGSTGELFF. The CDR3 DNA sequence: TGTGCCACCAGTACTAGCGGGAGTACCGGGGAGCTGTTTTTT.

The chain employs TRBV5-8 and TRBJ1-5; D call uncertain. CDR3 length: 13 residues. Germline-derived CDR1 and CDR2 are SGHTS and YDEGEE. Trimming removed 0 bases at V and 3 bases at J, with 4 bases between. CDR3 amino acids: CASSLEYNQPQHF. The CDR3 DNA is TGTGCCAGCAGCTTGGAGTACAATCAGCCCCAGCATTTT.

This clonotype showed up many times. CDR3 DNA sequence: TGTGCCAGCAGTACGGACAGGGGGACGACCCTATACAATGAGCAGTTCTTC. Amino acid sequence: CASSTDRGTTLYNEQFF. The rearrangement links TRBV6-1 to TRBJ2-1; 10 bases agree with TRBD1. The germline gives CDR1 MNHNS, CDR2 SASEGT. This CDR3 is 17 amino acids long. With 5 bases clipped from V and 4 bases from J, the junction kept 11 bases outside the gene matches.

The chain joins TRBV7-9 to TRBJ2-6; no firm D call. Germline V gene data show CDR1 as SEHNR and CDR2 as FQNEAQ (reference sequence). The CDR3 has 14 amino acids. V was pared by 4 bases and J by 0 bases, with 4 bases between. CDR3 residues: CASSSDSGANVLTF. CDR3 sequence (DNA): TGTGCCAGCAGCTCCGACTCTGGGGCCAACGTCCTGACTTTC.

The rearrangement joins TRBV5-1 to TRBJ2-1; 12 bases are shared with TRBD1. CDR1 and CDR2 from the germline V gene are SGHRS and YFSETQ. This CDR3 region has 16 residues. J lost 4 bases, V lost 3 bases, and 5 bases had no gene match. The CDR3 DNA follows: TGCGCCAGCAGCTGGGACAGGGGGCGGATTTACAATGAGCAGTTCTTC. Protein: CASSWDRGRIYNEQFF. Filled out from reference TRBV5-1 and TRBJ2-1, the complete variable domain reads KAGVTQTPRYLIKTRGQQVTLSCSPISGHRSVSWYQQTPGQGLQFLFEYFSETQRNKGNFPGRFSGRQFSNSRSEMNVSTLELGDSALYLCASSWDRGRIYNEQFFGPGTRLTVL.

This clonotype showed up many times. The rearrangement uses TRBV12-3 or TRBV12-4 and TRBJ1-6, with TRBD1 as a possible D gene (6 bases). This CDR3 spans 15 amino acids. V was clipped by 9 bases and J by 3 bases, with 15 bases between them. CDR3 bases: TGTGCCAGTGGCGTAACAGGGCTCTATAATTCACCCCTCCACTTT. Residues: CASGVTGLYNSPLHF.